This record looks at one TCR beta chain sequence and its context. Germline lookup yields CDR1 SNHLY and CDR2 FYNNEI. V gave up 10 bases and J gave up 1 base; unmatched junction bases: 9. The CDR3 runs 15 residues. CD8+ and CD4+ T cells circulating in blood were sequenced for TCR beta. Patients with stable or active relapsing-remitting disease, all of them treatment-naive, made up the multiple sclerosis controls. Negative isolation was used for CD8+ and CD4+ T cells, and FACS enrichment was applied to TEMRA cells. The sample originates from a study of CD8 T cells in Susac syndrome. Reverse transcription used roughly 0.5 to 1 ug RNA and random hexamers. With immunoSEQ multiplex PCR, TCR beta CDR3 was amplified across 54 Vbeta and 13 Jbeta. TCRdb passed the immunoSEQ multiplex PCR reads through MiXCR, listing each CDR3 protein once. The table includes fewer than 300,000 distinct CDR3 sequences, more than 75% detected once.

The rearrangement uses TRBV2 and TRBJ2-5, with TRBD2 identical over 10 bases. Sequences were obtained from CD8+ T cells from PBMCs. This TCR came from a human donor with multiple sclerosis. CDR3 bases: TGTGCCACCCTTCGGACTAGCGGTTCCCAAGAGACCCAGTACTTC. This sequence encodes CATLRTSGSQETQYF. The whole variable domain, filled in from reference TRBV2 and TRBJ2-5, reads EPEVTQTPSHQVTQMGQEVILRCVPISNHLYFYWYRQILGQKVEFLVSFYNNEISEKSEIFDDQFSVERPDGSNFTLKIRSTKLEDSAMYFCATLRTSGSQETQYFGPGTRLLVL.